A selection of T cell receptor beta chains follows, all from one sample in a study of CD8 T cells in Susac syndrome. TCRdb reprocessed the immunoSEQ multiplex PCR reads via MiXCR and lists one record per CDR3 protein. This sample yields 150,000 to 200,000 distinct CDR3 sequences, of which approximately 93% are seen a single time; 0.09% to 0.1% belongs to the top ten. The source material was CD4+ T cells from PBMCs. The receptor set was obtained from a human donor with multiple sclerosis. Both conserved end residues are part of each CDR3. D genes are given only for firm matches.

TRBJ1-4 | NA | TRBV28 | 15 | CASSPDGMASEKLFF | TGTGCCAGCAGCCCGGACGGGATGGCATCTGAAAAACTGTTTTTT
TRBJ2-7 | NA | TRBV12-3/TRBV12-4 | 11 | CASRGYYEQYF | TGTGCCAGCAGGGGGTACTACGAGCAGTACTTC
TRBJ2-3 | TRBD2 | TRBV5-4 | 15 | CASSTLAGSTDTQYF | TGTGCCAGCAGCACCCTAGCGGGGTCCACAGATACGCAGTATTTT
TRBJ2-3 | NA | TRBV5-4 | 14 | CASRVEASTDTQYF | TGTGCCAGCAGGGTCGAGGCCTCCACAGATACGCAGTATTTT
TRBJ2-1 | TRBD2 | TRBV5-8 | 15 | CASSSIAGGRDEQFF | TGTGCCAGCAGCTCGATAGCGGGAGGCAGGGATGAGCAGTTCTTC
TRBJ2-1 | NA | TRBV12-3/TRBV12-4 | 14 | CASSLMQGWDEQFF | TGTGCCAGCAGTTTAATGCAGGGATGGGATGAGCAGTTCTTC
TRBJ2-7 | NA | TRBV18 | 15 | CASSPGWTDGYEQYF | TGTGCCAGCTCACCAGGCTGGACAGATGGGTACGAGCAGTACTTC
TRBJ2-5 | NA | TRBV3-1 | 14 | CASSFTEVQETQYF | TGTGCCAGCAGCTTCACAGAGGTACAAGAGACCCAGTACTTC
TRBJ2-2 | TRBD1 | TRBV7-2 | 15 | CASSFRQGDTGELFF | TGTGCCAGCAGCTTTCGACAGGGGGACACCGGGGAGCTGTTTTTT
TRBJ2-4 | NA | TRBV4-2 | 14 | CASSQGLEVDIQYF | TGTGCCAGCAGCCAAGGTCTAGAGGTGGACATTCAGTACTTC
TRBJ2-7 | NA | TRBV7-9 | 16 | CASSYRTPLPPGEQYF | TGTGCCAGCAGCTACCGGACACCCTTACCGCCGGGCGAGCAGTACTTC
TRBJ1-4 | NA | TRBV5-1 | 15 | CASSKRPDQDEKLFF | TGCGCCAGCAGCAAAAGACCCGACCAGGATGAAAAACTGTTTTTT